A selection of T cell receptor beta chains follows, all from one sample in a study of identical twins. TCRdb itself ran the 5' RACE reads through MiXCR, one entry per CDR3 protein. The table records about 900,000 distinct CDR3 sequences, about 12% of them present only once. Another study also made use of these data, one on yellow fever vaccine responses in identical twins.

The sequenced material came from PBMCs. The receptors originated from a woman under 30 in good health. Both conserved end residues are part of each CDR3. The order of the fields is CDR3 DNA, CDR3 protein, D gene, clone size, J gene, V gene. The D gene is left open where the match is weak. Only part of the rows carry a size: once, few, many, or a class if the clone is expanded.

TGCGCCAGCAGCTCGCAGGGGGACCAAGAGACCCAGTACTTC CASSSQGDQETQYF TRBD1 NA TRBJ2-5 TRBV5-1
TGTGCCAGCAGCTTAGAACACACCGGTGTGCAGTTCTTC CASSLEHTGVQFF NA few TRBJ2-1 TRBV7-9
TGTGCCAGCAGCGTACCGGGACTAGCGCCATACAATGAGCAGTTCTTC CASSVPGLAPYNEQFF TRBD2 few TRBJ2-1 TRBV9
TGTGCCAGCAGCTTAACGGGAGCAGATAACTATGGCTACACCTTC CASSLTGADNYGYTF NA NA TRBJ1-2 TRBV7-3
TGTGCCAGCAGTTCCCGGGGACACACTGAAGCTTTCTTT CASSSRGHTEAFF NA many TRBJ1-1 TRBV12-3/TRBV12-4
TGCAGCGCCTCGGCGGGCGGGGGGCCCTACAATGAGCAGTTCTTC CSASAGGGPYNEQFF TRBD2 few TRBJ2-1 TRBV29-1
TGTGCCAGCAGCTTGGGTATAGGACTAGGGAGAGGTGAGCAGTTCTTC CASSLGIGLGRGEQFF TRBD2 few TRBJ2-1 TRBV7-3
TGCAGTGCTAGGGTTGGACTAGCGGGGCCGAGCTCCTACAATGAGCAGTTCTTC CSARVGLAGPSSYNEQFF TRBD2 few TRBJ2-1 TRBV20-1
TGCAGCGTTTGCGAACAGGGCTCTGGGGCCAACGTCCTGACTTTC CSVCEQGSGANVLTF NA few TRBJ2-6 TRBV29-1
TGTGCCACCAGCAGATCGGACAGCTCGGGGCATCTGTTTTTT CATSRSDSSGHLFF NA NA TRBJ1-4 TRBV15
TGTGCCTCAGCGAGTACCACGGATACGCAGTATTTT CASASTTDTQYF NA many TRBJ2-3 TRBV10-3
TGTGCCAGCAGTGACGGGGGACTAGCGGGATTATTCAGGGGAGAGACCCAGTACTTC CASSDGGLAGLFRGETQYF TRBD2 few TRBJ2-5 TRBV12-3/TRBV12-4
TGCGCCAGCAGAATACAACAGAACACCGGGGAGCTGTTTTTT CASRIQQNTGELFF NA few TRBJ2-2 TRBV5-1
TGTGCCAGCAGCCCACCGGGGGGGGCAGATACGCAGTATTTT CASSPPGGADTQYF TRBD2 NA TRBJ2-3 TRBV11-1
TGTGCCAGCAGCTCCATGGCGCGACAAACGACCTCTAACTATGGCTACACCTTC CASSSMARQTTSNYGYTF NA few TRBJ1-2 TRBV11-2
TGCAGTGCTTTAGCGGGAGTATGGGAGACCCAGTACTTC CSALAGVWETQYF TRBD2 few TRBJ2-5 TRBV20-1
TGTGCCAGCAGTTCAACTCCTGGCGGGAGCTCCTACAATGAGCAGTTCTTC CASSSTPGGSSYNEQFF TRBD2 few TRBJ2-1 TRBV27
TGTGCCAGCAGCTTTGCCACAGGGTCAAATGAGCAGTTCTTC CASSFATGSNEQFF NA NA TRBJ2-1 TRBV7-2
TGTGCCAGCAGTCCGAGCGGGAGCGCCTACGAGCAGTACTTC CASSPSGSAYEQYF TRBD2 NA TRBJ2-7 TRBV28
TGTGCCAGCAGCCCTCGATATGCGGGGCTCGACTACAATGAGCAGTTCTTC CASSPRYAGLDYNEQFF NA NA TRBJ2-1 TRBV7-8
TGTGCCAGCAGCTTACTAACGACCGGGGAGCTGTTTTTT CASSLLTTGELFF NA NA TRBJ2-2 TRBV11-2
TGCGCCAGCAGCTTGGACCCCTGGGCGCCCGGGACAGGGAGCGAGCAGTACTTC CASSLDPWAPGTGSEQYF TRBD1 few TRBJ2-7 TRBV5-1
TGTGCCAGCAGCCCATTTTGGGGGAACACTGAAGCTTTCTTT CASSPFWGNTEAFF NA NA TRBJ1-1 TRBV5-6
TGCGCCAGCAGCTCAGGGTCAGTTAATGAAAAACTGTTTTTT CASSSGSVNEKLFF NA many TRBJ1-4 TRBV5-1
TGTGCCAGCAGTGAAGGAGGGGGGCTCCTTTCAGGAAACACCATATATTTT CASSEGGGLLSGNTIYF NA NA TRBJ1-3 TRBV2
TGTGCCAGCAGTGAAGGAGCCCTCACCGGTTGGAGCATTCAGTACTTC CASSEGALTGWSIQYF NA NA TRBJ2-4 TRBV6-1